Detailed here is one T cell receptor beta chain. What antigen it recognizes has not been identified. Base qualities are not recorded, but no much larger clone differs from it by a single base. These data belong to a study of blood T cell repertoires in COVID-19 (dated by TCRdb to 2018 to 2021). With regard to the full study: The collaborator samples originated in the United States, Italy and Spain and spanned the acute and convalescent phases of COVID-19. The material from the prospective study consisted of cDNA or gDNA derived from T cells, B-cell-depleted T cells, or PBMCs. Deeply sampled blood TCRbeta repertoires from subjects exposed to, actively infected with, or recovered from COVID-19 were included in the dataset. A freely available public database, intended as a resource for researchers studying the immune response to SARS-CoV-2, is where the repertoires were released. The samples were drawn from two sources: the first 160 participants of the ongoing ImmuneRACE study, and 1,200 or so subjects contributed by 6 global collaborators. A de-identified subject ID, COVID-19 status, age in years and sex were almost always included in the sample metadata. Where available, HLA class I and class II types were obtained from metadata supplied by the sample provider rather than from assay-based typing.

The paper's findings and limits, for the study overall: The amount of clinical and demographic metadata varied by source and participant and was provided uncurated.

V is trimmed back by 0 bases and J by 2 bases, and the junction contains 2 bases that no gene match accounts for. CDR1 is given as SGDLS and CDR2 as YYNGEE, both from the germline V gene. Counted from cysteine to phenylalanine, this CDR3 has 16 amino acids. The read is trimmed to its CDR3 DNA, 48 bases read in frame from base 1. TCRbeta CDR3 regions were amplified from genomic DNA using the immunoSEQ Assay, a bias-controlled multiplex PCR. Per the authors' processing: The number of nucleated cells in each sample was estimated from the amplification of reference gene primers within the assay. Sequence reads were collapsed and filtered to measure the absolute abundance of every unique TCRbeta CDR3 rearrangement. For each sample, productive Simpson clonality was calculated by taking the square root of Simpson's diversity index across productive rearrangements. TCRdb mirrors the immuneACCESS table, restricted to in-frame sequences. Some clones are absent from its copies; in checked studies, under half trace to an unresolved V gene, and the reason for the others is unknown. That table supplies the V and J calls and clone size; D and trimming were determined from the DNA. The sample profile shows roughly 230,000 clones; less than 85% of them were found once. Around 3.5% of the sample lies in the top ten.

Whole blood was collected in K2EDTA tubes by collaborating institutions according to the institutions' own protocols. For TCRbeta analysis, collaborators shipped samples as frozen whole blood, isolated PBMCs, or DNA extracted from either of those sample types. This receptor was obtained from a woman aged 80 or over with acute or convalescent COVID-19. In this chain, TRBV9 is recombined with TRBJ1-6, and TRBD1 matches 7 of the central bases. Sequences were obtained from peripheral blood. The CDR3 sequence is CASSVERGPYNSPLHF. The DNA is TGTGCCAGCAGCGTAGAGAGGGGGCCCTATAATTCACCCCTCCACTTT.